The 28 T cell receptor beta chains below were found in one sample sequenced in a study of T cell changes during pregnancy in multiple sclerosis. The data were produced by immunoSEQ multiplex PCR, yet TCRdb's version contains in-frame clones alone and is incomplete. This sample has around 15,000 clones, with approximately 84% found just once. Here the sequenced sample was CD8+ T cells from peripheral blood mononuclear cells, taken in the third trimester of pregnancy. All receptors come from a female donor in good health, enrolled as a control in a pregnancy study.

This chain uses TRBV29-1 with TRBJ2-1; TRBD2 might be the D (6 bases). There are 16 residues in the CDR3. V was cut by 3 bases and J by 2 bases, with 17 bases left in between. The germline gives CDR1 SQVTM, CDR2 ANQGSEA. CDR3 nucleotides: TGCAGCGTTGAGGGACTCCCAATGATACCCTACAATGAGCAGTTCTTC. It yields the protein CSVEGLPMIPYNEQFF.

The CDR3, as DNA: TGTGCCAGCAGCTTGGACAGGGGAGGCACTGAAGCTTTCTTT. Translation gives CASSLDRGGTEAFF. The chain employs TRBV5-5 and TRBJ1-1; 7 nucleotides match TRBD1. V dropped 0 bases and J dropped 4; count of bases not matched to a gene: 3. The V gene's germline CDR1 is SGHKS and CDR2 YYEKEE (reference sequence). The length of the CDR3 is 14 residues.

The chain employs TRBV7-8 and TRBJ1-2, with D perhaps TRBD1 (6 bases). CDR1 SGHVS and CDR2 FQNEAQ come from the germline V gene. V lost 7 bases and J lost 4, with 13 bases in between. The CDR3 spans 13 residues. Here the CDR3 DNA reads TGTGCCAGCACCCCGGGGGGGGCCTATGGCTACACCTTC. It codes for CASTPGGAYGYTF.

The chain links TRBV27 to TRBJ1-2; no clear D gene. Germline assignment: CDR1 MNHEY and CDR2 SMNVEV (reference sequence). Trimming took off 8 bases at V and 4 bases at J, with 14 bases between the two ends. This CDR3 region has 13 residues. CDR3 protein: CASLPGMTYGYTF. CDR3 sequence (DNA): TGTGCCAGCCTCCCGGGGATGACCTATGGCTACACCTTC.

This clone has only one observation. This chain links TRBV29-1 with TRBJ2-3; 12 bases agree with TRBD1. Trimming took 4 bases from V and 1 from J; bases not matched to a gene: 6. This CDR3 has 16 residues. Germline lookup yields CDR1 SQVTM and CDR2 ANQGSEA. CDR3 in amino acids: CSVGPGTGGRTDTQYF. The CDR3 coding sequence is TGCAGCGTTGGTCCCGGGACAGGGGGCCGCACAGATACGCAGTATTTT.

By proportion, this clone is medium-sized. V and J are TRBV2 and TRBJ1-1; no clear D gene. The CDR3 contains 12 residues. V dropped 2 bases and J dropped 3 bases, with 4 bases sitting between them. Germline CDR1 is SNHLY and CDR2 is FYNNEI. The CDR3 region has the DNA TGTGCCAGCAGTGAATCCGACACTGAAGCTTTCTTT. Translation: CASSESDTEAFF.

The V gene is TRBV27, the J gene TRBJ2-7; no reliable D call. The CDR3 has 14 residues. V dropped 1 base and J dropped 2 bases, with 9 bases sitting between them. CDR1 and CDR2 from the germline V gene are MNHEY and SMNVEV (reference sequence). CDR3 coding DNA: TGTGCCAGCAGTTTATTTAGGCGGCCCTACGAGCAGTACTTC. It encodes CASSLFRRPYEQYF.

The chain recombines TRBV6-1 with TRBJ1-2; weak D call: TRBD1 (5 bases). Per the germline V gene, CDR1 is MNHNS and CDR2 is SASEGT. V lost 1 base and J lost 8, with 17 bases in between. The CDR3 covers 15 residues. The CDR3 bases are TGTGCCAGCAGTGAAGGTCCCGTTGGGGCGCGAGGCTACACCTTC. Amino acids: CASSEGPVGARGYTF.

The chain recombines TRBV14 with TRBJ2-7, with 8 bases identical to TRBD2. Germline V CDR1 and CDR2: SGHDN, FVKESK. The CDR3 consists of 17 residues. The V gene end was trimmed by 1 base and the J gene end by 3 bases; junction bases not matched to a gene: 11. The CDR3 protein is CASSQAVLAGRNYEQYF. In nucleotides, the CDR3 is TGTGCCAGCAGCCAAGCGGTCCTAGCGGGTCGAAACTACGAGCAGTACTTC.

The chain joins TRBV19 to TRBJ2-7; 7 nucleotides match TRBD1. The length of the CDR3 is 15 residues. J lost 5 bases, V lost 1 base, and 8 bases had no gene match. Looked up from germline, CDR1 is LNHDA and CDR2 is SQIVND (reference sequence). CDR3 coding DNA: TGTGCCAGTAGTATAGGGGGGTCCGACAGGGACGAGCAGTACTTC. Translated, it gives CASSIGGSDRDEQYF.

This chain joins TRBV4-3 and TRBJ2-5; TRBD2 matches 9 bases. The CDR3 covers 15 residues. Losses at the gene ends were 0 bases for V and 6 bases for J; bases not matched to a gene: 5. CDR1 is LGHNA and CDR2 is YSLEER in the germline V gene. DNA of the CDR3: TGCGCCAGCAGCCAAGATCTAGCGGGGCCGAAGACCCAGTACTTC. Its protein product is CASSQDLAGPKTQYF.

The rearrangement links TRBV5-8 to TRBJ2-2; unclear D gene. The CDR3 is 14 amino acids. V lost 0 bases to trimming and J lost 6 bases, with 9 bases between them. CDR1 SGHTS and CDR2 YDEGEE come from the germline V gene. The CDR3 loop reads CASSLAVAPGELFF. The DNA of the CDR3 is TGTGCCAGCAGCTTGGCGGTAGCCCCCGGGGAGCTGTTTTTT.

J is TRBJ1-2 and V is TRBV19, with D unclear. The germline V gene encodes CDR1 LNHDA and CDR2 SQIVND (reference sequence). The V end was cut by 0 bases, the J end by 5 bases, with 10 bases between. The CDR3 spans 14 residues. CDR3 region: CASSIDLSGYGYTF. As DNA, the CDR3 is TGTGCCAGTAGTATAGATCTTTCGGGGTATGGCTACACCTTC.

The genes are TRBV6-5 and TRBJ1-1; TRBD1 aligns across 9 bases. Looked up from germline, CDR1 is MNHEY and CDR2 is SVGAGI. CDR3 length: 15 residues. Trimming removed 4 bases from V and 6 bases from J; junction bases left unmatched: 9. The CDR3: CASSFTGQGYPEAFF. CDR3 nucleotide sequence: TGTGCCAGCAGTTTCACTGGACAGGGGTACCCTGAAGCTTTCTTT.

The chain has TRBV23-1 and TRBJ2-7; D call uncertain. TRBV23-1 counts as an open reading frame of uncertain function. V dropped 4 bases and J dropped 3 bases, with 13 bases sitting between them. The CDR3 length is 14 residues. DNA for the CDR3: TGCGCCAGCAGTCCCCCCAGGCTCTACTACGAGCAGTACTTC. It yields the protein CASSPPRLYYEQYF.

On this clone: Distinct nucleotide sequences in the sample also encode this CDR3. This chain connects TRBV13 to TRBJ1-1, with D possibly TRBD1 on 6 matching bases. The V end was cut by 4 bases, the J end by 0 bases, with 12 bases between. The CDR3 has 15 amino acids. Germline loops: CDR1 PRHDT, CDR2 FYEKMQ (reference sequence). The CDR3 nucleotides read TGTGCCAGCAGCTCATGGACAGAGATGAACACTGAAGCTTTCTTT. Its protein product is CASSSWTEMNTEAFF.

The chain combines TRBV27 with TRBJ2-3, with a weak D call TRBD2 (7 bases). V dropped 7 bases and J dropped 0 bases, with 11 bases sitting between them. Per the germline V gene, CDR1 is MNHEY and CDR2 is SMNVEV (reference sequence). The CDR3 spans 14 residues. The CDR3 DNA sequence: TGTGCCAGCAAGAGGGGGGGAAGCACAGATACGCAGTATTTT. Its translation is CASKRGGSTDTQYF.

The sample holds one count of this clone. The chain links TRBV28 to TRBJ2-7, with unresolved D. The CDR3 sequence is 12 residues long. V lost 3 bases, J lost 6 bases, and 9 bases lay in between. Germline-derived CDR1 and CDR2 are MDHEN and SYDVKM. The CDR3 coding sequence is TGTGCCAGCAGTTTTGACCTAGGCGAGCAGTACTTC. Encoded protein: CASSFDLGEQYF.

For the CDR3, the DNA is TGTGCCAGCAGCTTATCTGTCGTCGAGCAGTACTTC. It yields the protein CASSLSVVEQYF. V is TRBV7-9 and J is TRBJ2-7, with no clear D. This CDR3 comprises 12 residues. Germline V lookup: CDR1 SEHNR, CDR2 FQNEAQ (reference sequence). Trimming took 2 bases from V and 6 from J, leaving 8 bases between them.

The chain joins TRBV4-1 to TRBJ2-7; TRBD1 matches 8 bases. The CDR3 sequence is 15 residues long. J lost 3 bases, V lost 1 base, and 5 bases had no gene match. Per the germline V gene, CDR1 is MGHRA and CDR2 is YSYEKL. CDR3 sequence (DNA): TGCGCCAGCAGCCAAGTGGGGACAGGAAACTACGAGCAGTACTTC. This translates into CASSQVGTGNYEQYF.

This clone was observed once. The chain links TRBV27 to TRBJ2-7, with 7 bases identical to TRBD1. The V segment lost 2 bases and the J segment 4 bases; nucleotides outside the gene matches: 2. Germline-derived CDR1 and CDR2 are MNHEY and SMNVEV (reference sequence). The CDR3 consists of 13 residues. CDR3 amino acids: CASSLPQGYEQYF. The CDR3 DNA follows: TGTGCCAGCAGTTTACCACAGGGGTACGAGCAGTACTTC.

The J gene is TRBJ1-4, the V gene TRBV15; D is undetermined. Trimming pared 0 bases from V and 5 bases from J, leaving 19 bases between. CDR3 length equals 18 residues. Germline CDR1 LNHNV, CDR2 YYDKDF (reference sequence). The CDR3 nucleotides read TGTGCCACCAGCAGAGATGGCCACAGCTTTGACCCAAATGAAAAACTGTTTTTT. It translates to CATSRDGHSFDPNEKLFF.

The rearrangement links TRBV30 to TRBJ1-1; D possibly corresponds to TRBD1 (6 bases). Trimming removed 0 bases from V and 4 bases from J, with 9 bases in between. The germline V gene encodes CDR1 GTSNPN and CDR2 SVGIG (reference sequence). The CDR3 spans 13 residues. CDR3 residues: CAWSVSGVTEAFF. The CDR3 bases are TGTGCCTGGAGTGTATCAGGGGTCACTGAAGCTTTCTTT.

The J gene is TRBJ2-1, the V gene TRBV4-3; 7 bases are a match to TRBD2. J was trimmed by 3 bases and V by 1 base; bases with no gene match: 3. The CDR3 covers 15 residues. Looked up from germline, CDR1 is LGHNA and CDR2 is YSLEER. The CDR3 sequence is CASSQGLAVYNEQFF. The DNA for the CDR3 is TGCGCCAGCAGCCAAGGGCTAGCGGTCTACAATGAGCAGTTCTTC.

This clone was recorded a few times. The chain carries TRBV7-6 and TRBJ2-2; 11 bases agree with TRBD2. The CDR3 spans 16 residues. V dropped 0 bases and J dropped 4; count of bases not matched to a gene: 1. The germline CDR1 and CDR2 sequences are SGHVS and FNYEAQ. In DNA form, the CDR3 reads TGTGCCAGCAGCTTAGCGCTAGCGGGGGGCACCGGGGAGCTGTTTTTT. Translated: CASSLALAGGTGELFF.

The chain joins TRBV19 to TRBJ1-1; tentatively, D is TRBD1 (6 bases). This CDR3 is 16 amino acids long. Trimming stripped 4 bases from V and 5 bases from J, with 20 bases between. Germline loops: CDR1 LNHDA, CDR2 SQIVND (reference sequence). CDR3 in amino acids: CASSNHPTGPGTEAFF. CDR3 coding DNA: TGTGCCAGTAGTAACCACCCGACAGGCCCAGGGACTGAAGCTTTCTTT.

The V call is TRBV6-4, the J call TRBJ2-2; no definite D call. The V gene lost 2 bases and the J gene lost 4 bases, with 8 bases spanning the gap. The CDR3 length is 14 residues. Germline values: CDR1 MRHNA, CDR2 SNTAGT. The CDR3 bases are TGTGCCAGCAGTGACAGGTCGGGCACCGGGGAGCTGTTTTTT. The encoded protein is CASSDRSGTGELFF.

The rearrangement links TRBV6-5 to TRBJ1-2; tentative D call: TRBD1 (6 bases). Germline V lookup: CDR1 MNHEY, CDR2 SVGAGI. The CDR3 consists of 15 residues. V dropped 2 bases and J dropped 0 bases, with 10 bases sitting between them. CDR3 bases: TGTGCCAGCAGTTACCTGACAGGAGCTAACTATGGCTACACCTTC. This sequence encodes CASSYLTGANYGYTF.